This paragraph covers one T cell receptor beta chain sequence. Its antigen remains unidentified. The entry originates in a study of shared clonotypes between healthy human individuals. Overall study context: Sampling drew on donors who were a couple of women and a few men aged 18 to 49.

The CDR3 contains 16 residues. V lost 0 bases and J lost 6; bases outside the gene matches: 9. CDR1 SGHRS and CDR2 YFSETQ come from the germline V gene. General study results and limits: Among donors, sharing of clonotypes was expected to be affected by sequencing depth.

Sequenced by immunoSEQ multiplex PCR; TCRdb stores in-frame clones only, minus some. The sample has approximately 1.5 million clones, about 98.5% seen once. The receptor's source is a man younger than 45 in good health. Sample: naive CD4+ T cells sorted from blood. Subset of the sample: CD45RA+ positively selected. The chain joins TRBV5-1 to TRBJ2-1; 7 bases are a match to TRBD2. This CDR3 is CASSLALGLVGNEQFF. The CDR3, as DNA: TGCGCCAGCAGCTTGGCCCTCGGACTAGTCGGCAATGAGCAGTTCTTC. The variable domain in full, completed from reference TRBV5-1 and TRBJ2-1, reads KAGVTQTPRYLIKTRGQQVTLSCSPISGHRSVSWYQQTPGQGLQFLFEYFSETQRNKGNFPGRFSGRQFSNSRSEMNVSTLELGDSALYLCASSLALGLVGNEQFFGPGTRLTVL.